A single sample is the source of the 11 T cell receptor beta chains below, sequenced in a study of response to subunit inactivated influenza vaccine. TCRdb recomputed calls from the RT-PCR reads with MiXCR, one row per CDR3 protein. The table lists some 800,000 distinct CDR3 sequences, 21% of them singletons, with approximately 10% in the top ten. The source material was PBMCs from blood, sampled 5 to 6 days after vaccination. The source of these receptors is a man in his fifties or sixties who received an inactivated influenza vaccine.

This clonotype was seen more than once but under ten times. J is TRBJ2-1 and V is TRBV24-1; unclear D gene. The length of the CDR3 is 16 residues. Trimming stripped 4 bases from V and 0 bases from J, with 12 bases between. CDR1 is KGHDR, CDR2 SFDVKD, per germline. The DNA of the CDR3 is TGTGCCACCAGTGACCAGACTGAGAGCTCCTACAATGAGCAGTTCTTC. Its protein is CATSDQTESSYNEQFF.

Only a few counts were recorded for this clonotype. V is TRBV20-1 and J is TRBJ2-7, with 9 bases that match TRBD1. The CDR3 consists of 13 residues. Germline V gene sequence: CDR1 DFQATT, CDR2 SNEGSKA (reference sequence). The junction had 3 bases not matched to a gene; V was cut back by 1 base and J by 5 bases. CDR3 sequence: CSARATGGDEQYF. CDR3 DNA sequence: TGCAGTGCTAGAGCAACAGGGGGCGACGAGCAGTACTTC.

This clonotype was seen just once. The chain uses TRBV7-3 and TRBJ2-6, with 7 nucleotides matching TRBD1. This CDR3 is 18 amino acids long. Germline loops: CDR1 SGHTA, CDR2 FQGTGA. The J segment lost 1 base and the V segment lost 1 base, leaving 7 bases of the junction unmatched. The CDR3 here is CASSLNAGGRSGANVLTF. The CDR3 DNA reads TGTGCCAGCAGCTTAAACGCAGGGGGAAGGTCTGGGGCCAACGTCCTGACTTTC.

This clonotype was seen only a few times. The chain carries TRBV5-1 and TRBJ2-1, with 10 bases identical to TRBD1. CDR3 size: 14 residues. Germline assignment: CDR1 SGHRS and CDR2 YFSETQ. With 2 bases clipped from V and 8 bases from J, the junction kept 4 bases outside the gene matches. CDR3 sequence (DNA): TGCGCCAGCAGCTTAGAGACAGGGGGCTATGAGCAGTTCTTC. Protein sequence: CASSLETGGYEQFF.

This clonotype has a handful of counts. V is TRBV20-1 and J is TRBJ2-3; the D call may be TRBD1 or TRBD2 (5 bases each). CDR3 length: 15 amino acids. CDR1 DFQATT and CDR2 SNEGSKA come from the germline V gene (reference sequence). The ends were cut back, 1 base at V and 2 bases at J, with 13 bases in the middle. The CDR3 DNA reads TGCAGTGCTAGAGGGGTTGGGACCCACACAGATACGCAGTATTTT. Translated: CSARGVGTHTDTQYF.

V usage is TRBV6-5 and J usage is TRBJ2-7; D gene ambiguous. The CDR3 extends over 15 amino acids. Germline CDR1 reads MNHEY; CDR2 reads SVGAGI. The V end was cut by 2 bases, the J end by 1 base, with 12 bases between. The CDR3 coding sequence is TGTGCCAGCAGTTACCTGGGTAGCAGGTCCTACGAGCAGTACTTC. Translated: CASSYLGSRSYEQYF.

The chain recombines TRBV24-1 with TRBJ1-5; TRBD1 might be the D (5 bases). Germline V CDR1 and CDR2: KGHDR, SFDVKD. V lost 9 bases to trimming and J lost 4 bases, with 6 bases between them. This CDR3 has 11 residues. CDR3 coding DNA: TGTGCCACCGGGGCTAATCAGCCCCAGCATTTT. It translates to CATGANQPQHF.

This clonotype was seen only a few times. The chain employs TRBV10-3 and TRBJ2-3, with TRBD1 matching 9 bases. Germline V CDR1 and CDR2: ENHRY, SYGVKD. This CDR3 is 13 amino acids long. The V gene end was trimmed by 8 bases and the J gene end by 2 bases; junction bases not matched to a gene: 2. The CDR3 protein is CAIGQGTTDTQYF. CDR3 in DNA: TGTGCCATCGGACAGGGGACCACAGATACGCAGTATTTT.

The chain has TRBV7-8 and TRBJ2-1; maybe TRBD2 (6 bases). Per germline, CDR1 SGHVS and CDR2 FQNEAQ. The CDR3 consists of 17 residues. Deletions cut 5 bases from V and 0 bases from J, with 17 bases between. The CDR3 region has the DNA TGTGCCAGCAGCCCGAAAATGGGGGGTATCTCCTACAATGAGCAGTTCTTC. Translating it yields CASSPKMGGISYNEQFF. The full variable domain, rest sourced from reference TRBV7-8 and TRBJ2-1, is GAGVSQSPRYKVAKRGQDVALRCDPISGHVSLFWYQQALGQGPEFLTYFQNEAQLDKSGLPSDRFFAERPEGSVSTLKIQRTQQEDSAVYLCASSPKMGGISYNEQFFGPGTRLTVL.

This clonotype showed up just a few times. The genes are TRBV6-5 and TRBJ2-3; 9 nucleotides align to TRBD2. This CDR3 is 16 amino acids long. Germline values: CDR1 MNHEY, CDR2 SVGAGI. J lost 1 base, V lost 2 bases, and 4 bases had no gene match. CDR3 in amino acids: CASSYGLAGGTDTQYF. For the CDR3, the DNA is TGTGCCAGCAGTTACGGATTAGCGGGAGGCACAGATACGCAGTATTTT.

This clonotype was seen a handful of times. The rearrangement joins TRBV20-1 to TRBJ2-5; perhaps TRBD1 as D (6 bases). The CDR3 consists of 12 residues. CDR1 and CDR2 from the germline V gene are DFQATT and SNEGSKA (reference sequence). V was pared by 4 bases and J by 5 bases, with 11 bases between. The CDR3 sequence: CSANRDTETQYF. The CDR3, as DNA: TGCAGTGCTAACCGGGACACTGAGACCCAGTACTTC.